Each of the 19 T cell receptor beta chains below was sequenced from the same sample in a study of vaccination and CD4 T cells after COVID-19 (dated by TCRdb to 2021 to 2024). Their antigens remain unidentified. The receptor library was made with PCR. Sequenced using an Illumina iSeq 100. TCR sequencing of DNA from cultured CD4+ T cells used the Oncomine TCR Beta short-read assay at the Johns Hopkins FTIC core. TCRdb passed the public sequencing reads through fastp at Q25 and MiXCR, retaining productive beta sequences. Rows with a matching CDR3 protein are joined into one entry that keeps the most common DNA and genes. This sample gives 20,000 to 30,000 distinct CDR3 sequences in total; around 65% of them show up just once. Roughly 5% of the sample is taken by the ten largest. In light of the paper, this sample's treatment or condition label describes: roughly 10-day PBMC culture with coronavirus spike peptide pools or control peptides (ViraFEST assay).

The sample was CD4+ T cells from blood, cultured in vitro. These TCRs come from a human donor who had recovered from COVID-19.

The chain recombines TRBV4-1 with TRBJ1-6; tentatively, D is TRBD1 (6 bases). CDR1 and CDR2 (germline): MGHRA, YSYEKL. Deletions cut 4 bases from V and 7 bases from J, with 11 bases between. The CDR3 sequence is 14 residues long. The CDR3 sequence: CASSLGTPNSPLHF. The CDR3 coding sequence is TGCGCCAGCAGCCTGGGGACACCGAATTCACCCCTCCACTTT.

This clonotype has only one observation. The chain has TRBV28 and TRBJ1-2, with D uncertain. The CDR3 totals 13 residues. Per the germline V gene, CDR1 is MDHEN and CDR2 is SYDVKM. The CDR3 region is CASRSPNYYGYTF. For the CDR3, the DNA is TGTGCGTCCCGGTCCCCAAACTACTATGGCTACACCTTC.

The V gene is TRBV19, the J gene TRBJ1-4, with D possibly matching TRBD1 (5 bases). Deletions cut 8 bases from V and 8 bases from J, with 21 bases between. There are 15 residues in the CDR3. CDR1 and CDR2 (germline): LNHDA, SQIVND (reference sequence). CDR3 coding DNA: TGTGCCAGTTCCCGGGACTACGAGGGCGGCGAAAAACTGTTTTTT. Its translation: CASSRDYEGGEKLFF.

This clonotype has more than one count but fewer than ten. The chain has TRBV27 and TRBJ1-2; D is perhaps TRBD1 (5 bases). V lost 7 bases, J lost 2 bases, and 20 bases lay in between. This CDR3 region has 16 residues. Germline CDR1 MNHEY, CDR2 SMNVEV (reference sequence). In nucleotides, the CDR3 is TGTGCCAGCAAGGGGAAAGGATTTATTACGAACTATGGCTACACCTTC. The encoded protein is CASKGKGFITNYGYTF.

This chain links TRBV18 with TRBJ2-5, with D maybe TRBD1 (7 bases). Germline CDR1 is KGHSH and CDR2 is LQKENI. V was pared by 5 bases and J by 4 bases, with 11 bases between. The CDR3 spans 13 residues. The CDR3 spells CASSSQGGETQYF. The CDR3 coding sequence is TGTGCCAGCTCATCCCAGGGGGGAGAGACCCAGTACTTC.

This chain joins TRBV20-1 and TRBJ2-2; 10 bases agree with TRBD2. Trimming took 6 bases from V and 5 from J; bases not matched to a gene: 9. Germline loops: CDR1 DFQATT, CDR2 SNEGSKA (reference sequence). The CDR3 has 15 residues. CDR3 DNA: TGCAGTGCCCTAGCGGGGGCGTCAAGGACCGGGGAGCTGTTTTTT. This sequence encodes CSALAGASRTGELFF.

The chain is built from TRBV15 and TRBJ1-1, with 7 bases lining up with TRBD1. CDR3 length: 15 residues. V was pared by 5 bases and J by 1 base, with 7 bases of the junction left unmatched. CDR1 is LNHNV and CDR2 is YYDKDF in the germline V gene (reference sequence). The chain's CDR3 is CATSRRQGQNTEAFF. In nucleotides, the CDR3 is TGTGCCACCAGCCGAAGACAGGGACAGAACACTGAAGCTTTCTTT.

The CDR3 DNA reads as TGCAGCGTTGCTAGCGGGAGGTCCTCCTACGAGCAGTACTTC. Its protein product is CSVASGRSSYEQYF. The chain recombines TRBV29-1 with TRBJ2-7; 11 bases match TRBD2. Germline V lookup: CDR1 SQVTM, CDR2 ANQGSEA. The CDR3 totals 14 residues. J gave up 0 bases and V 4 bases, and 2 bases lay outside the gene matches.

This sequence joins TRBV11-2 and TRBJ1-1, with D maybe TRBD1 (5 bases). The germline V and J ends were trimmed by 4 bases and 1 base, with 19 bases remaining between them. This CDR3 spans 17 amino acids. CDR1 is SGHAT, CDR2 FQNNGV, per germline. The chain's CDR3 is CASSSHPKGPQNTEAFF. In nucleotides, the CDR3 is TGTGCCAGCAGCTCCCACCCAAAGGGACCCCAGAACACTGAAGCTTTCTTT.

V is TRBV6-7 and J is TRBJ2-2, with 7 nucleotides matching TRBD2. TRBV6-7 is designated an ORF whose function remains uncertain. The CDR3 has 17 amino acids. V lost 7 bases, J lost 5 bases, and 16 bases stayed unmatched. The CDR3 protein is CASTNVGRGSETGELFF. The CDR3 DNA follows: TGTGCCAGCACCAACGTAGGACGCGGGAGTGAAACCGGGGAGCTGTTTTTT.

V usage is TRBV28 and J usage is TRBJ1-3; the D gene is possibly TRBD1 (5 bases). Trimming removed 2 bases at V and 0 bases at J, with 8 bases between. Germline V gene sequence: CDR1 MDHEN, CDR2 SYDVKM. The CDR3 spans 15 residues. In DNA, the CDR3 is TGTGCCAGCAGTTTAGACAGAACCTCTGGAAACACCATATATTTT. It is translated as CASSLDRTSGNTIYF.

The rearrangement uses TRBV5-4 and TRBJ2-1; D possibly corresponds to TRBD2 (5 bases). V gave up 3 bases and J gave up 0 bases, with 10 bases separating them. The CDR3 is made up of 15 amino acids. In germline, CDR1 is SGHNT, CDR2 YYREEE (reference sequence). As DNA, the CDR3 is TGTGCCAGCAGCTGGCCGGGGAGCTCCTACAATGAGCAGTTCTTC. This codes for CASSWPGSSYNEQFF.

V and J are TRBV6-1 and TRBJ2-1, with D unresolved. V lost 4 bases and J 0 bases, leaving 7 bases between the germline ends. The CDR3 spans 14 residues. From germline, CDR1 is MNHNS and CDR2 SASEGT. CDR3 sequence: CASSGSSSYNEQFF. The DNA of the CDR3 is TGTGCCAGCAGTGGGAGTTCCTCCTACAATGAGCAGTTCTTC.

Regarding this clonotype: One junction end does not reproduce the germline sequence, and a read error may be involved. The J gene is TRBJ2-3, the V gene TRBV7-9; D possibly uses TRBD1 or TRBD2 (5 bases each). The germline gives CDR1 SEHNR, CDR2 FQNEAQ (reference sequence). The CDR3 totals 15 residues. CDR3 amino acids: CASSFQGPSTDTQYF. DNA for the CDR3: TGCGCCAGCAGTTTTCAGGGACCTAGCACAGATACGCAGTATTTT.

The chain has TRBV6-1 and TRBJ2-5, with D hard to call. The germline V gene encodes CDR1 MNHNS and CDR2 SASEGT. The CDR3 runs 12 residues. V lost 7 bases, J lost 5 bases, and 11 bases lay in between. The CDR3 bases are TGTGCCAGCATGGAAGGCCGGGAGACCCAGTACTTC. It translates to CASMEGRETQYF.

This chain connects TRBV4-2 to TRBJ1-1; 7 bases agree with TRBD1. The CDR3 consists of 17 residues. Germline V gene sequence: CDR1 LGHNA, CDR2 YNFKEQ. Germline trimming cut 2 bases from V and 5 bases from J; bases unmatched to any gene: 14. The chain's CDR3 is CASSQTRGEGARTEAFF. The CDR3 coding sequence is TGTGCCAGCAGCCAAACCCGAGGTGAGGGGGCACGGACTGAAGCTTTCTTT.

V usage is TRBV7-8 and J usage is TRBJ2-6; D not certain. The length of the CDR3 is 15 residues. The germline V gene has CDR1 SGHVS and CDR2 FQNEAQ. Between the trimmed V and J ends, which lost 0 bases and 3 bases, there was a span of 6 bases. The CDR3 DNA follows: TGTGCCAGCAGCTTAGCGGTGTTTGGGGCCAACGTCCTGACTTTC. It is translated as CASSLAVFGANVLTF. The full variable domain, in which reference TRBV7-8 and TRBJ2-6 provide the parts outside the CDR3, is GAGVSQSPRYKVAKRGQDVALRCDPISGHVSLFWYQQALGQGPEFLTYFQNEAQLDKSGLPSDRFFAERPEGSVSTLKIQRTQQEDSAVYLCASSLAVFGANVLTFGAGSRLTVL.

The genes are TRBV12-3 or TRBV12-4 and TRBJ1-5, with D perhaps matching TRBD1 (6 bases). V shed 6 bases and J shed 0 bases, with 15 bases lying between them. The CDR3 extends over 16 amino acids. Here the CDR3 reads CASSSSGGPSNQPQHF. Written as DNA, the CDR3 is TGTGCCAGCAGCTCCTCGGGGGGGCCTAGCAATCAGCCCCAGCATTTT.

V is TRBV30 and J is TRBJ2-7; possible D gene TRBD1, 5 bases. There are 12 residues in the CDR3. The V gene lost 2 bases and the J gene lost 6 bases, with 11 bases spanning the gap. Germline V gene lookup returns CDR1 GTSNPN and CDR2 SVGIG (reference sequence). The CDR3 bases are TGTGCCTGGAGTAGGGGCTCTGGCGAGCAGTACTTC. This codes for CAWSRGSGEQYF.